This entry features one T cell receptor (beta chain) sequence. Antigen: not known. This CDR3 has 14 amino acids. V was clipped by 2 bases and J by 10 bases, with 17 bases between them. Germline loops: CDR1 MDHEN, CDR2 SYDVKM. The source material, RNA transcripts, was used to amplify TCR beta CDR3 regions. The primer set for the first-round RT-PCR of the TCR CDR3 was HTBI. Each CDR3 protein is one row after TCRdb ran MiXCR on the multiplex PCR reads. The sample comprises roughly 240,000 distinct CDR3 sequences, over 20% of which are singletons, and under 40% rests with the top ten. The data belong to a study of T cells in Graves' hyperthyroidism and ophthalmopathy. Study-wide context: Specimen type is peripheral blood, collected at initial diagnosis prior to any treatment. Findings of the study overall: Expanded thyroid clonotypes (above 0.001) were mostly also found in blood.

A Clinical Activity Score of at least 3, a NOSPECS grade of at least 4 and a duration under 3 months were recorded in the ophthalmopathy patients. The source material was blood. This TCR was recovered from a middle-aged woman with Graves' ophthalmopathy. The rearrangement uses TRBV28 and TRBJ1-1; TRBD1 is a possible D gene (5 bases). The CDR3 DNA is TGTGCCAGCAGTTTAGGGAGCTCCCCAGGGTTAGCTTTCTTT. Its protein product is CASSLGSSPGLAFF. The entire variable domain, with the rest obtained from reference TRBV28 and TRBJ1-1, is as follows: DVKVTQSSRYLVKRTGEKVFLECVQDMDHENMFWYRQDPGLGLRLIYFSYDVKMKEKGDIPEGYSVSREKKERFSLILESASTNQTSMYLCASSLGSSPGLAFFGQGTRLTVV.